This is a list of T cell receptor beta chains from one sample in a study of T-cell memory formation after mild COVID-19. TCRdb passed the 5' RACE reads through MiXCR, listing each CDR3 protein once. Of approximately 200,000 distinct CDR3 sequences listed, approximately 16% are singletons. What was sequenced was PBMCs or a T cell subset sorted from them (not recorded which). These receptors came from an adult woman who had mild COVID-19 (a few samples of this study predate the infection). Cell type and time point are not known. CDR3s include the opening cysteine and the closing phenylalanine or tryptophan. D genes are given only for firm matches. Expanded clones are given a class, and other clones once, few, many or no size at all.

size | length | D | J | V | DNA | CDR3
few | 15 | TRBD1 | TRBJ2-5 | TRBV9 | TGTGCCAGCAGCGTAACAGGGGTTTTTCAAGAGACCCAGTACTTC | CASSVTGVFQETQYF
NA | 12 | NA | TRBJ1-1 | TRBV2 | TGTGCCAGCAGTGGTCAGAACACTGAAGCTTTCTTT | CASSGQNTEAFF
few | 14 | NA | TRBJ2-2 | TRBV2 | TGTGCCAGCAGTGTTCTGGGAAACACCGGGGAGCTGTTTTTT | CASSVLGNTGELFF
NA | 13 | NA | TRBJ1-3 | TRBV7-9 | TGTGCCAGCAGCTTACGACAGTCAAACACCATATATTTT | CASSLRQSNTIYF
many | 17 | TRBD1 | TRBJ2-1 | TRBV24-1 | TGTGCCACCAGTGGCCCTGACAGGGGTAGCTCCTACAATGAGCAGTTCTTC | CATSGPDRGSSYNEQFF
few | 15 | NA | TRBJ1-2 | TRBV12-3/TRBV12-4 | TGTGCCAGCAGTCAATCGTCGGGCAATTACTATGGCTACACCTTC | CASSQSSGNYYGYTF
many | 13 | NA | TRBJ1-2 | TRBV29-1 | TGCAGCGTTGAGGACCGCTCCCTCTATGGCTACACCTTC | CSVEDRSLYGYTF
NA | 18 | TRBD2 | TRBJ2-7 | TRBV4-3 | TGCGCCAGCAGCCAAAGGGCGGAAGGGACTACCGGTTCGTACGAGCAGTACTTC | CASSQRAEGTTGSYEQYF
NA | 15 | TRBD2 | TRBJ2-1 | TRBV20-1 | TGCAGTGCTAGGTCTAGCGGGAGGACCTACAATGAGCAGTTCTTC | CSARSSGRTYNEQFF
many | 13 | NA | TRBJ2-7 | TRBV27 | TGTGCCAGCAGTACAGGGAACTCCTACGAGCAGTACTTC | CASSTGNSYEQYF
NA | 17 | TRBD2 | TRBJ2-1 | TRBV6-5 | TGTGCCAGCAGTTATTTAGTCGGACTAGCGGGTGGCGATGAGCAGTTCTTC | CASSYLVGLAGGDEQFF
many | 14 | NA | TRBJ2-5 | TRBV5-1 | TGCGCCAGCAGCCCCGGACAGCCTCAAGAGACCCAGTACTTC | CASSPGQPQETQYF
NA | 19 | NA | TRBJ2-7 | TRBV5-7 | TGTGCCAGCACCCACCCCAGATCCGTCCTAGTCAGGGAGAACTACGAGCAGTACTTC | CASTHPRSVLVRENYEQYF
NA | 13 | TRBD1 | TRBJ2-1 | TRBV24-1 | TGTGCCACCAAAGGACAGGGTCCCAATGAGCAGTTCTTC | CATKGQGPNEQFF
few | 16 | TRBD2 | TRBJ2-7 | TRBV18 | TGTGCCAGCTCCCCGGGACTAGCGGGAGCGGCGGGAGAGCAGTACTTC | CASSPGLAGAAGEQYF
few | 15 | TRBD1 | TRBJ2-1 | TRBV29-1 | TGCAGCGTTGCCCTGACAGGGGGTACCTACAATGAGCAGTTCTTC | CSVALTGGTYNEQFF
few | 13 | NA | TRBJ2-7 | TRBV2 | TGTGCCAGCAGCGCCTCAGGGATGCGGGAGCAGTACTTC | CASSASGMREQYF
NA | 14 | NA | TRBJ1-6 | TRBV5-1 | TGCGCCAGCAACGAGGGTGGGGGCAATTCACCCCTCCACTTT | CASNEGGGNSPLHF
few | 14 | NA | TRBJ1-4 | TRBV5-1 | TGCGCCAGCAGCCCGGGAAAGGGGTGGAGGCCGCTGTTTTTT | CASSPGKGWRPLFF
few | 12 | NA | TRBJ2-7 | TRBV9 | TGTGCCAGCAGCGTAGAAAGGGACGAGCAGTACTTC | CASSVERDEQYF
many | 12 | NA | TRBJ2-7 | TRBV12-3/TRBV12-4 | TGTGCCAGCAGTTTATCTTCCCACGAGCAGTACTTC | CASSLSSHEQYF
NA | 13 | NA | TRBJ2-2 | TRBV3-1 | TGTGCTTCTCAAAGGCGGGGCACCGGGGAGCTGTTTTTT | CASQRRGTGELFF
few | 19 | NA | TRBJ1-1 | TRBV12-3/TRBV12-4 | TGTGCCAGCAGTTTAAGATTTGAGGGAGGTGAGACGATGAACACTGAAGCTTTCTTT | CASSLRFEGGETMNTEAFF
NA | 15 | NA | TRBJ1-5 | TRBV12-3/TRBV12-4 | TGTGCCAGCAGTTTTCGAGCGACTAGCAATCAGCCCCAGCATTTT | CASSFRATSNQPQHF
few | 15 | TRBD2 | TRBJ2-1 | TRBV6-2/TRBV6-3 | TGTGCCAGCAGTGAAAGCGGGGGGCGGTACAATGAGCAGTTCTTC | CASSESGGRYNEQFF
few | 14 | NA | TRBJ1-5 | TRBV5-1 | TGCGCCAGCAGTGCGACGGGAAGCAATCAGCCCCAGCATTTT | CASSATGSNQPQHF
many | 13 | NA | TRBJ2-5 | TRBV7-9 | TGTGCCAGCAGTTTAGGGGGCCAAGAGACCCAGTACTTC | CASSLGGQETQYF
few | 15 | NA | TRBJ2-2 | TRBV18 | TGTGCCAGCTCACCAGAGATGGTTAACACCGGGGAGCTGTTTTTT | CASSPEMVNTGELFF